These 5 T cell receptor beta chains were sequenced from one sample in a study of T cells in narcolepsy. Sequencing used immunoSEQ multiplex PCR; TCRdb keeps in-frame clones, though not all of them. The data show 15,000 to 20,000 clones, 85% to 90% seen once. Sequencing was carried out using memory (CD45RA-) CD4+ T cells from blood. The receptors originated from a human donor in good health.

The CDR3 DNA is TGTGCCAGCAGCCGAAGTCTAAATTACAATGAGCAGTTCTTC. Translating it yields CASSRSLNYNEQFF. The V gene is TRBV14, the J gene TRBJ2-1; unclear D gene. Trimming pared 4 bases from V and 4 bases from J, leaving 11 bases between. The CDR3 contains 14 residues. The germline V gene has CDR1 SGHDN and CDR2 FVKESK.

The CDR3 spells CASSGPNTDTQYF. The CDR3, as DNA: TGTGCGAGTTCGGGACCAAATACAGATACGCAGTATTTT. V gene TRBV5-8 combines with J gene TRBJ2-3, with D perhaps given as TRBD1 or TRBD2 (5 bases each). The germline V gene has CDR1 SGHTS and CDR2 YDEGEE. This CDR3 spans 13 amino acids.

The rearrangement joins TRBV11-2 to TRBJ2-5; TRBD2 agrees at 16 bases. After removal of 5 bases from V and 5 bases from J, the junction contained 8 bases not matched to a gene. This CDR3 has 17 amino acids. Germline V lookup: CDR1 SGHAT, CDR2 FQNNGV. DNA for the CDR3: TGTGCCAGCAGCCCGGGGACTAGCGGGGGGGCCAGTGAGACCCAGTACTTC. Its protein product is CASSPGTSGGASETQYF.

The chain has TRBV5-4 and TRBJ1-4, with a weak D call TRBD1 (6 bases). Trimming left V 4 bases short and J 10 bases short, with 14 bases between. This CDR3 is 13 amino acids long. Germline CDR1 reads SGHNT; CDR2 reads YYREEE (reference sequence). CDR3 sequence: CASSPVGGGKLFF. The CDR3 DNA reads TGTGCCAGCAGCCCAGTTGGGGGCGGAAAACTGTTTTTT.

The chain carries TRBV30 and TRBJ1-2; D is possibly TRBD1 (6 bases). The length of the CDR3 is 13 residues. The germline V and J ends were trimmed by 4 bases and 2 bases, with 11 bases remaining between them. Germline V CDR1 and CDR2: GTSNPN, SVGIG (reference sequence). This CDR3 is CAWTPRGNYGYTF. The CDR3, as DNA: TGTGCCTGGACCCCAAGGGGGAACTATGGCTACACCTTC.